This note documents a single T cell receptor beta chain sequence. Its matching antigen is unknown. Vbeta (60) and Jbeta (13) primers were used in the PCR. Authors' processing steps: Unique TCR beta chains totaled some 81 million in a later count, with roughly 11 million of them shared. Clones were sequenced by immunoSEQ multiplex PCR, and TCRdb holds only the in-frame ones, with some missing. The DNA gave D and trimming, while V, J and clone size come from that table. The sample has about 140,000 clones, around 82% seen once. The data are from a study of cytomegalovirus exposure and HLA in healthy donors. Findings of the study overall: Earlier analysis looked at TCR beta V segments, and most were productive about 90% or about 30% of the time. The only immune exposure information that was available was CMV serostatus. Using the classifier, cytomegalovirus status was reportedly diagnosed with high specificity and sensitivity.

The CDR3 sequence is 15 residues long. From germline, CDR1 is KGHSH and CDR2 LQKENI. V was pared by 1 base and J by 0 bases, with 4 bases between. Sequenced sample: PBMCs. The rearrangement links TRBV18 to TRBJ2-6; D gene uncertain. This TCR was sampled from a female donor in good health and CMV-seronegative. The CDR3 sequence is CASSPLASGANVLTF. CDR3 DNA sequence: TGTGCCAGCTCACCACTAGCCTCTGGGGCCAACGTCCTGACTTTC.